These 20 T cell receptor beta chains share one sample of origin, sequenced in a study of long-term antiretroviral therapy in people with HIV. immunoSEQ v3.0 was run at survey level. Here immunoSEQ multiplex PCR was the method, and the copy in TCRdb shows in-frame clones only, minus some. The table shows 20,000 to 25,000 clones, with 90% to 95% occurring only once. Sequencing used unsorted PBMCs, obtained 4.4 years after starting antiretroviral therapy. These TCRs come from a woman aged 45 to 65 with HIV.

This chain links TRBV6-1 with TRBJ2-5; D gene uncertain. Germline V lookup: CDR1 MNHNS, CDR2 SASEGT. The V end was cut by 1 base, the J end by 4 bases, with 13 bases between. This CDR3 contains 15 residues. Written as DNA, the CDR3 is TGTGCCAGCAGTGAAGAGCCGGGCACGGGAGAGACCCAGTACTTC. Amino acid sequence: CASSEEPGTGETQYF.

The J gene is TRBJ2-5, the V gene TRBV5-1; a weak D match, TRBD1 (6 bases). With 0 bases removed from V and 5 bases from J, the gap between germline ends came to 17 bases. The CDR3 is 16 amino acids. CDR1 is SGHRS, CDR2 YFSETQ, per germline. CDR3 nucleotide sequence: TGCGCCAGCAGCTTGGGGAACTCAGACAGGAGGGAGACCCAGTACTTC. Amino acids: CASSLGNSDRRETQYF.

This clone was seen more than once but under ten times. This chain uses TRBV19 with TRBJ2-7, with D possibly matching TRBD1 (6 bases). Germline V gives CDR1 LNHDA, CDR2 SQIVND (reference sequence). This CDR3 comprises 12 residues. The V end was cut by 6 bases, the J end by 4 bases, with 10 bases between. In DNA form, the CDR3 reads TGTGCCAGTAGGGACAGAAGGTACGAGCAGTACTTC. It is translated as CASRDRRYEQYF.

The count of this clone is one. The chain joins TRBV20-1 to TRBJ1-1, with D uncertain. Germline assignment: CDR1 DFQATT and CDR2 SNEGSKA (reference sequence). This CDR3 contains 11 residues. Trimming removed 3 bases at V and 1 base at J, with 3 bases between. As DNA, the CDR3 is TGCAGTGCTAGTAGGAACACTGAAGCTTTCTTT. It specifies CSASRNTEAFF.

This clone was recorded once. V usage is TRBV9 and J usage is TRBJ2-5; no definite D call. This CDR3 is built from 14 residues. The germline V gene encodes CDR1 SGDLS and CDR2 YYNGEE. The V gene lost 3 bases and the J gene lost 4 bases, with 13 bases spanning the gap. The CDR3 spells CASSGSYLGETQYF. CDR3 DNA: TGTGCCAGCAGCGGATCCTATCTGGGAGAGACCCAGTACTTC.

The rearrangement links TRBV5-4 to TRBJ2-3; D ambiguous. Germline values: CDR1 SGHNT, CDR2 YYREEE (reference sequence). The CDR3 is made up of 12 amino acids. Trimming pared 4 bases from V and 0 bases from J, leaving 3 bases between. The CDR3 DNA sequence: TGTGCCAGCAGCCCTAGCACAGATACGCAGTATTTT. Its translation: CASSPSTDTQYF.

The V gene is TRBV5-6, the J gene TRBJ2-7; 7 bases map to TRBD1. Germline-derived CDR1 and CDR2 are SGHDT and YYEEEE. Trimming took 1 base from V and 3 from J; bases not matched to a gene: 10. The CDR3 runs 16 residues. CDR3 sequence: CASSLSLDRDYYEQYF. Written as DNA, the CDR3 is TGTGCCAGCAGCTTGTCCCTAGACAGGGATTACTACGAGCAGTACTTC.

The chain recombines TRBV7-9 with TRBJ1-4; 9 bases line up with TRBD1. Per germline, CDR1 SEHNR and CDR2 FQNEAQ (reference sequence). The CDR3 loop spans 15 amino acids. Unmatched junction bases numbered 5, after V lost 1 base and J lost 8 bases. CDR3 amino acids: CASSLGDRDEEKLFF. As DNA, the CDR3 is TGTGCCAGCAGCTTAGGGGACAGGGATGAAGAAAAACTGTTTTTT.

With respect to this clone: Distinct nucleotide sequences in the sample also encode this CDR3. V usage is TRBV5-4 and J usage is TRBJ1-1; 8 positions match TRBD1. V was clipped by 0 bases and J by 3 bases; unmatched bases: 4. This CDR3 has 15 residues. CDR1 and CDR2 (germline): SGHNT, YYREEE (reference sequence). CDR3 nucleotides: TGTGCCAGCAGCTTGGGAGCAGGGGGCTACACTGAAGCTTTCTTT. The encoded protein is CASSLGAGGYTEAFF.

This chain uses TRBV6-1 with TRBJ2-1; D is undetermined. The germline CDR1 and CDR2 sequences are MNHNS and SASEGT. The germline V and J ends were trimmed by 0 bases and 1 base, with 7 bases remaining between them. The CDR3 runs 15 residues. The CDR3 reads CASSEAPRSYNEQFF. The DNA for the CDR3 is TGTGCCAGCAGTGAAGCGCCCAGGTCCTACAATGAGCAGTTCTTC.

CDR3 in DNA: TGTGCCACCAGCAGAGATATTAGCGGGGGCCGTGCTAGCACAGATACGCAGTATTTT. Amino acid sequence: CATSRDISGGRASTDTQYF. The rearrangement uses TRBV15 and TRBJ2-3, with 9 bases that match TRBD2. This CDR3 region has 19 residues. Per the germline V gene, CDR1 is LNHNV and CDR2 is YYDKDF (reference sequence). The ends lost 0 bases at V and 0 bases at J; junction bases unmatched: 10. Full variable domain (outside the CDR3, taken from reference TRBV15 and TRBJ2-3): DAMVIQNPRYQVTQFGKPVTLSCSQTLNHNVMYWYQQKSSQAPKLLFHYYDKDFNNEADTPDNFQSRRPNTSFCFLDIRSPGLGDTAMYLCATSRDISGGRASTDTQYFGPGTRLTVL.

The CDR3 here is CASSSQGGEKLFF. In DNA form, the CDR3 reads TGTGCCAGCTCATCACAGGGCGGTGAAAAACTGTTTTTT. The chain recombines TRBV18 with TRBJ1-4; D is possibly TRBD1 (6 bases). Trimming took off 5 bases at V and 7 bases at J, with 11 bases between the two ends. The length of the CDR3 is 13 residues. The germline V gene encodes CDR1 KGHSH and CDR2 LQKENI.

The rearrangement joins TRBV2 to TRBJ2-7, with D perhaps TRBD1 (6 bases). The CDR3 sequence is 14 residues long. Trimming removed 7 bases at V and 5 bases at J, with 18 bases between. The germline V gene encodes CDR1 SNHLY and CDR2 FYNNEI. The CDR3 coding sequence is TGTGCCAGCACCCCTGACAGGATTCGGGACGAGCAGTACTTC. Translating it yields CASTPDRIRDEQYF.

V usage is TRBV5-5 and J usage is TRBJ2-7, with D perhaps given as TRBD1 or TRBD2 (5 bases each). The length of the CDR3 is 18 residues. V was pared by 0 bases and J by 4 bases, with 23 bases between. Germline V gene lookup returns CDR1 SGHKS and CDR2 YYEKEE (reference sequence). The CDR3 loop is CASSLAFPGTPSSYEQYF. In DNA, the CDR3 is TGTGCCAGCAGCTTGGCTTTTCCCGGGACCCCATCTTCATACGAGCAGTACTTC.

The chain employs TRBV7-3 and TRBJ2-3, with 7 bases matching TRBD1. The J segment lost 2 bases and the V segment lost 2 bases, leaving 4 bases of the junction unmatched. The CDR3 runs 15 residues. In germline, CDR1 is SGHTA, CDR2 FQGTGA. The CDR3 is CASSLEGADTDTQYF. CDR3 nucleotides: TGTGCCAGCAGCTTAGAGGGGGCTGACACAGATACGCAGTATTTT.

The chain carries TRBV4-2 and TRBJ1-1; perhaps TRBD1 as D (6 bases). Germline CDR1 and CDR2: LGHNA and YNFKEQ. The CDR3 totals 15 residues. The V end was cut by 0 bases, the J end by 7 bases, with 15 bases between. The CDR3 coding sequence is TGTGCCAGCAGCCAAGATGGGGGGGGCGCAAATGAAGCTTTCTTT. Translation: CASSQDGGGANEAFF.

The V and J genes are TRBV6-1 and TRBJ1-1; no clear D. This CDR3 is built from 10 residues. V was cut by 5 bases and J by 2 bases, with 0 bases left in between. Germline CDR1 MNHNS, CDR2 SASEGT. The CDR3 coding sequence is TGTGCCAGCAGTAACACTGAAGCTTTCTTT. This encodes CASSNTEAFF.

The chain recombines TRBV7-2 with TRBJ2-2, with D unclear. The ends were cut back, 5 bases at V and 0 bases at J, with 13 bases in the middle. The CDR3 is 16 amino acids. Germline V gives CDR1 SGHTA, CDR2 FQGNSA. The CDR3 spells CASSPPSVANTGELFF. CDR3 bases: TGTGCCAGCAGCCCCCCCTCAGTGGCGAACACCGGGGAGCTGTTTTTT.

This chain joins TRBV27 and TRBJ1-5; D is unclear. Between the trimmed V and J ends, which lost 7 bases and 0 bases, there was a span of 10 bases. The CDR3 loop spans 14 amino acids. CDR1 and CDR2 (germline): MNHEY, SMNVEV (reference sequence). Here the CDR3 DNA reads TGTGCCAGCAAAGACTTGTATAGCAATCAGCCCCAGCATTTT. It yields the protein CASKDLYSNQPQHF.

The chain links TRBV5-1 to TRBJ1-1; TRBD1 aligns across 7 bases. CDR3 length: 15 amino acids. Per the germline V gene, CDR1 is SGHRS and CDR2 is YFSETQ. V lost 4 bases, J lost 1 base, and 7 bases stayed unmatched. CDR3 coding DNA: TGCGCCAGCAGCCTTGGGGGACAGCAGAACACTGAAGCTTTCTTT. This codes for CASSLGGQQNTEAFF.